A single T cell receptor (beta chain) is shown here with its context. Its antigen is as yet unknown. The data stem from a study of identical twins. Unique molecular identifiers were in the cDNA, with template-switch universal primer binding. TCRdb reprocessed the 5' RACE reads via MiXCR and lists one record per CDR3 protein. In the table there are a few hundred thousand distinct CDR3 sequences, just under 10% of which are singletons. Notes on the study in general: Out-of-frame TCR alpha sharing observed in monozygotic twins exceeded model estimates. Cross-sectional statistics, not tracking of the same donors, supported the conclusions.

Germline V gene data show CDR1 as SGHKS and CDR2 as YYEKEE (reference sequence). This CDR3 spans 16 amino acids. The ends were cut back, 4 bases at V and 3 bases at J, with 20 bases in the middle. These same data were also listed under a study on yellow fever vaccine responses in identical twins.

The chain couples TRBV5-5 to TRBJ2-7; TRBD1 might be the D (6 bases). The clonotype comes from a woman aged 18-29 years in good health. Sequenced input: PBMCs. The CDR3 bases are TGTGCCAGCAGCCAGGGGCGGGCCGGGGATTACTACGAGCAGTACTTC. The encoded protein is CASSQGRAGDYYEQYF.